What follows describes a single TCR beta chain. A much larger clone lies one base from this, so it may be a read error. These data come from a study of T-cell reconstitution after alpha-beta-depleted transplantation in children. Preparation of the TCRbeta library used unique molecular identifiers. A single record per CDR3 protein comes from TCRdb applying MiXCR to the PCR reads. The top ten clones hold roughly a quarter of a sample with approximately 300,000 distinct CDR3 sequences, under 14% of them seen once. This clonotype originated in a male patient under 10 years old who had a stem cell transplant for chronic granulomatous disease, so the T cells may come from the graft donor. This specimen consisted of peripheral blood, obtained 180 days after TCRalphabeta/CD19-depleted stem cell transplant.

The chain's CDR3 is CASRKATVPYEQYF. Written as DNA, the CDR3 is TGTGCCAGCAGGAAGGCTACCGTACCCTACGAGCAGTACTTC. The chain combines TRBV2 with TRBJ2-7; no firm D call. Germline V CDR1 and CDR2: SNHLY, FYNNEI. V was clipped by 6 bases and J by 2 bases, with 14 bases between them. The CDR3 has 14 amino acids.